The clone carrying this T cell receptor beta chain was observed a few times. The sample belongs to a study of blood T cells in healthy people across ages. A second PCR of 7 to 11 cycles used a sample-barcoded 5' primer and a J-beta primer mix. TCRdb reprocessed the 5' RACE reads with MiXCR, giving one entry per CDR3 protein. The sample contains hundreds of thousands of distinct CDR3 sequences, around a quarter of which appear only once. Germline-derived CDR1 and CDR2 are SGHRS and YFSETQ. V was pared by 5 bases and J by 5 bases, with 5 bases between. The CDR3 spans 11 residues. The same specimen was also included in a second study, on T cells of mothers and their children.

This receptor was obtained from a boy younger than 18 in good health. The specimen sequenced was blood. This chain joins TRBV5-1 and TRBJ2-1, with unresolved D. CDR3 nucleotide sequence: TGCGCCAGCAGACAGCACAATGAGCAGTTCTTC. Translated, it gives CASRQHNEQFF.